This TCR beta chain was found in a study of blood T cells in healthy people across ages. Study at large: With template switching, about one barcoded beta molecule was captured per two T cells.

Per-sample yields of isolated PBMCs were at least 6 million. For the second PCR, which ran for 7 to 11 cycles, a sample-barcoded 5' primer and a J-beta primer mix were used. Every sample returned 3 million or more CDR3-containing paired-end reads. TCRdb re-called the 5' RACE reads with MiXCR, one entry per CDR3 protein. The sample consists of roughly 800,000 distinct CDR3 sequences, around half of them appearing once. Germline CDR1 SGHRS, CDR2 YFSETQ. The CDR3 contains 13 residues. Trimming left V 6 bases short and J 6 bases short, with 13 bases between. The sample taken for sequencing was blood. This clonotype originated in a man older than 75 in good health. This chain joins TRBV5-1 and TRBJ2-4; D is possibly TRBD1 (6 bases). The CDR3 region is CASNSGVRNIQYF. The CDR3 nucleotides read TGCGCCAGCAACTCAGGGGTTCGAAACATTCAGTACTTC.